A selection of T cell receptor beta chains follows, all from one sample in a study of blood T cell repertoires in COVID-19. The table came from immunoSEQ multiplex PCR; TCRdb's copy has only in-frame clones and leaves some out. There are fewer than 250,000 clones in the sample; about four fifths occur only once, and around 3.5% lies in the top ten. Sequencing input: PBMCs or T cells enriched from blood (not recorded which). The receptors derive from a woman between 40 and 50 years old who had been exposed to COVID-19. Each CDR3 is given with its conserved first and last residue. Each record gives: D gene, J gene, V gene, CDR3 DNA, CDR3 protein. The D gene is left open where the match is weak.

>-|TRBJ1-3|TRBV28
TGTGCCAGCTTCACAGTGTCTGGAAACACCATATATTTT
CASFTVSGNTIYF
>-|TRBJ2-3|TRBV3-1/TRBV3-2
TGTGCCAGCAGCCAAGATAACACAGATACGCAGTATTTT
CASSQDNTDTQYF
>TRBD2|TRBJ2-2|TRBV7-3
TGTGCCAGCAGCTTGACGAGCGGGAGGGACGGGGAGCTGTTTTTT
CASSLTSGRDGELFF
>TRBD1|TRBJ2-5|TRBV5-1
TGCGCCAGCAGCTTAAGGGCGGGGAGACAGGGGGCCCAAGAGACCCAGTACTTC
CASSLRAGRQGAQETQYF
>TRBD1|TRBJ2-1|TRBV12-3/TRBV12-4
TGTGCCAGCAGTCTGCAGGGGGCCAATGAGCAGTTCTTC
CASSLQGANEQFF
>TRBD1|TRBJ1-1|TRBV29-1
TGCAGCGCCGGACAGGGCCCCGAGAACACTGAAGCTTTCTTT
CSAGQGPENTEAFF
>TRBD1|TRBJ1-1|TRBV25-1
TGTGCCAGCAGTGAATCGAGGGGATCGGCAGGGGGGGCTTTCTTT
CASSESRGSAGGAFF
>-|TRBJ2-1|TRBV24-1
TGTGCCACTGTGGGGGGGCCTCGGGACAATGAGCAGTTCTTC
CATVGGPRDNEQFF
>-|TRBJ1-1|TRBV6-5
TGTGCCAGCAGTTACTCCAAGGAGGGTGAAGCTTTCTTT
CASSYSKEGEAFF
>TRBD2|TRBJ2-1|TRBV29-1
TGCAGCGTTTCTAGCGGGTGGCATGAGCAGTTCTTC
CSVSSGWHEQFF
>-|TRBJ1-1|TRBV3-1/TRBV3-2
TGTGCCAGCAGCCCCGGTGAGACTGAAGCTTTCTTT
CASSPGETEAFF
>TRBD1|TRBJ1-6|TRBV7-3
TGTGCCAGCAGCCTAGAGACAGGGAGTGGTTCACCCCTCCACTTT
CASSLETGSGSPLHF
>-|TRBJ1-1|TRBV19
TGTGCCAGTAATAGTCAAGCAGGGCGTGGGCGGACTGAAGCTTTCTTT
CASNSQAGRGRTEAFF